These 17 T cell receptor beta chains were all obtained from the same sample, sequenced in a study of graft-versus-host responses after intestinal transplantation. No antigen is known for these receptors. Only in-frame clones appear in the TCRdb table, and some are missing; sequencing was by immunoSEQ multiplex PCR. The sample lists roughly 110,000 clones, about 92% occurring once. The material was unstimulated CD4+ T cells sorted from spleen or lymph node cells, obtained before transplant. All receptors derive from a human donor who was the organ donor for an intestinal transplant.

With respect to this clone: Within the sample, other DNA sequences also encode this same CDR3. The genes are TRBV5-1 and TRBJ2-2; TRBD2 aligns across 13 bases. This CDR3 region has 15 residues. V gave up 4 bases and J gave up 6 bases; unmatched junction bases: 3. In germline, CDR1 is SGHRS, CDR2 YFSETQ. DNA of the CDR3: TGCGCCAGCAGCAGCGGACTAGCGGGAGCCGGGGAGCTGTTTTTT. It is translated as CASSSGLAGAGELFF.

V gene TRBV6-1 combines with J gene TRBJ2-7; possibly TRBD2 for D (6 bases). Germline CDR1 is MNHNS and CDR2 is SASEGT. Trimming cost V 6 bases and J 5 bases, with 17 bases left between them. This CDR3 region has 14 residues. CDR3 in amino acids: CASSLEGWADEQYF. In DNA form, the CDR3 reads TGTGCCAGCAGCCTGGAGGGGTGGGCCGACGAGCAGTACTTC.

Notes on this clone: The same CDR3 arises from other DNA sequences in this sample as well. The chain carries TRBV4-1 and TRBJ2-3; maybe TRBD2 (6 bases). Germline V gene lookup returns CDR1 MGHRA and CDR2 YSYEKL. This CDR3 is built from 17 residues. V was cut by 4 bases and J by 3 bases, with 20 bases left in between. Written as DNA, the CDR3 is TGCGCCAGCAGCCTCCAGCTCCGGGGGAAGAGAACAGATACGCAGTATTTT. It yields the protein CASSLQLRGKRTDTQYF.

The chain is built from TRBV10-1 and TRBJ2-3; 8 bases are a match to TRBD2. The CDR3 length is 15 residues. Germline loops: CDR1 WNHNN, CDR2 SYGVQD (reference sequence). J lost 2 bases, V lost 8 bases, and 9 bases had no gene match. The CDR3 DNA sequence: TGCGCCAGCCCGCCTAGCGGGCGAGACACAGATACGCAGTATTTT. Its protein is CASPPSGRDTDTQYF.

The sample holds a few counts of this clone. The chain has TRBV6-6 and TRBJ1-1; perhaps TRBD1 as D (5 bases). CDR1 is MNHNY, CDR2 SVGAGI, per germline (reference sequence). Trimming cost V 7 bases and J 5 bases, with 20 bases left between them. This CDR3 has 15 amino acids. The CDR3, as DNA: TGTGCCAGCACCACACGATCCGGGGGGGGGACTGAAGCTTTCTTT. Translation: CASTTRSGGGTEAFF.

The chain's CDR3 is CASRRGRADTEAFF. DNA of the CDR3: TGTGCCAGCAGGCGGGGCAGGGCTGACACTGAAGCTTTCTTT. The chain employs TRBV2 and TRBJ1-1; weak D call: TRBD1 (5 bases). The CDR3 is 14 amino acids. Germline CDR1 is SNHLY and CDR2 is FYNNEI. V dropped 6 bases and J dropped 3 bases, with 14 bases sitting between them.

About this clone: Other DNA sequences in this specimen translate into the identical CDR3. The chain is built from TRBV6-5 and TRBJ1-2, with D unresolved. The CDR3 covers 13 residues. V was cut by 0 bases and J by 0 bases, with 2 bases left in between. Per the germline V gene, CDR1 is MNHEY and CDR2 is SVGAGI. The CDR3 protein is CASSYSANYGYTF. The CDR3 coding sequence is TGTGCCAGCAGTTACTCGGCTAACTATGGCTACACCTTC.

The V and J genes are TRBV19 and TRBJ1-2, with D possibly TRBD1 on 6 matching bases. This CDR3 has 14 residues. The V end lost 6 bases, the J end lost 4 bases, and 15 bases lay between the germline ends. CDR1 and CDR2 from the germline V gene are LNHDA and SQIVND (reference sequence). In nucleotides, the CDR3 is TGTGCCAGTAGAGACTGGGACAACCGCTATGGCTACACCTTC. Amino acids: CASRDWDNRYGYTF.

The chain recombines TRBV19 with TRBJ2-7; D possibly matches TRBD1 or TRBD2 (5 bases each). Trimming took 5 bases from V and 0 from J, leaving 11 bases between them. Germline V gene lookup returns CDR1 LNHDA and CDR2 SQIVND (reference sequence). The CDR3 consists of 14 residues. The CDR3 is CASSGTVSSYEQYF. The CDR3 coding sequence is TGTGCCAGTAGTGGGACCGTGAGCTCCTACGAGCAGTACTTC.

The chain is built from TRBV18 and TRBJ1-2; TRBD1 aligns across 7 bases. CDR1 is KGHSH, CDR2 LQKENI, per germline. The CDR3 contains 14 residues. V dropped 3 bases and J dropped 4; count of bases not matched to a gene: 5. CDR3 protein: CASSPTPGGYGYTF. DNA for the CDR3: TGTGCCAGCTCACCGACTCCAGGGGGCTATGGCTACACCTTC. Using reference TRBV18 and TRBJ1-2 for the parts outside the CDR3, the full variable domain is NAGVMQNPRHLVRRRGQEARLRCSPMKGHSHVYWYRQLPEEGLKFMVYLQKENIIDESGMPKERFSAEFPKEGPSILRIQQVVRGDSAAYFCASSPTPGGYGYTFGSGTRLTVV.

The J gene is TRBJ2-2, the V gene TRBV11-2; 10 nucleotides agree with TRBD2. The CDR3 spans 16 residues. V dropped 6 bases and J dropped 6; count of bases not matched to a gene: 10. Per germline, CDR1 SGHAT and CDR2 FQNNGV. The CDR3: CASSLTSGMGAGELFF. CDR3 bases: TGTGCCAGCAGTCTTACTAGCGGGATGGGTGCCGGGGAGCTGTTTTTT.

The chain couples TRBV7-9 to TRBJ2-1, with D tentatively TRBD2 (5 bases). Germline loops: CDR1 SEHNR, CDR2 FQNEAQ (reference sequence). The CDR3 is 15 amino acids. The V gene lost 5 bases and the J gene lost 6 bases, with 17 bases spanning the gap. CDR3 DNA: TGTGCCAGCAGCATGACCTTCGGCGGGCCCAATGAGCAGTTCTTC. Translating gives CASSMTFGGPNEQFF.

The chain has TRBV6-5 and TRBJ2-3, with D hard to call. This CDR3 has 12 amino acids. In germline, CDR1 is MNHEY, CDR2 SVGAGI. With 8 bases removed from V and 1 base from J, the gap between germline ends came to 7 bases. CDR3 nucleotides: TGTGCCAGCCGGCCGGGCACAGATACGCAGTATTTT. Translating gives CASRPGTDTQYF.

The chain employs TRBV28 and TRBJ2-3; 14 bases align to TRBD2. V dropped 0 bases and J dropped 4; count of bases not matched to a gene: 3. Germline CDR1 and CDR2: MDHEN and SYDVKM. The CDR3 spans 17 residues. DNA for the CDR3: TGTGCCAGCAGTTTATGGACTAGCGGGAGGGTACCAGATACGCAGTATTTT. Protein: CASSLWTSGRVPDTQYF.

The V and J genes are TRBV19 and TRBJ2-1; D assignment may be TRBD1 or TRBD2 (5 bases each). The V gene's germline CDR1 is LNHDA and CDR2 SQIVND (reference sequence). Trimming left V 4 bases short and J 6 bases short, with 13 bases between. The CDR3 is made up of 14 amino acids. CDR3 bases: TGTGCCAGTAGTACCGGGACCCCGGGCAATGAGCAGTTCTTC. This encodes CASSTGTPGNEQFF. Full variable domain (rest looked up from reference TRBV19 and TRBJ2-1): DGGITQSPKYLFRKEGQNVTLSCEQNLNHDAMYWYRQDPGQGLRLIYYSQIVNDFQKGDIAEGYSVSREKKESFPLTVTSAQKNPTAFYLCASSTGTPGNEQFFGPGTRLTVL.

V usage is TRBV5-1 and J usage is TRBJ2-3; TRBD2 matches at 12 bases. Germline assignment: CDR1 SGHRS and CDR2 YFSETQ. The CDR3 spans 17 residues. The V and J ends lost 0 bases and 6 bases, in that order; junction bases with no gene match: 8. This CDR3 reads CASSLARLAGEGDTQYF. CDR3 bases: TGCGCCAGCAGCTTGGCAAGACTAGCGGGAGAGGGGGATACGCAGTATTTT.

The chain employs TRBV14 and TRBJ1-5; unclear D gene. V gave up 0 bases and J gave up 4 bases, with 4 bases separating them. This CDR3 is built from 13 residues. Germline CDR1 SGHDN, CDR2 FVKESK. The CDR3 loop reads CASSQDTNQPQHF. The CDR3, as DNA: TGTGCCAGCAGCCAAGACACAAATCAGCCCCAGCATTTT. Together with reference TRBV14 and TRBJ1-5, the CDR3 gives the full variable domain: EAGVTQFPSHSVIEKGQTVTLRCDPISGHDNLYWYRRVMGKEIKFLLHFVKESKQDESGMPNNRFLAERTGGTYSTLKVQPAELEDSGVYFCASSQDTNQPQHFGDGTRLSIL.